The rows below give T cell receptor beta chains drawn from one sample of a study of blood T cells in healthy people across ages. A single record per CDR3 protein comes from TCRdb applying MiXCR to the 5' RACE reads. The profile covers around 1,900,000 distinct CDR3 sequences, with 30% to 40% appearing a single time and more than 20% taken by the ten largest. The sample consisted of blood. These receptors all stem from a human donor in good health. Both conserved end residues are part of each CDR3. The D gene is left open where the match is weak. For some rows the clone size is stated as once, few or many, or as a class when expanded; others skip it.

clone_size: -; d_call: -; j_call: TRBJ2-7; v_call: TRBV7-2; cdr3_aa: CASSLARHEQYF; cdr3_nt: TGTGCCAGCAGCTTAGCGAGGCACGAGCAGTACTTC
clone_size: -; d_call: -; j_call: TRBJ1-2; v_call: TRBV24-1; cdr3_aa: CATREERFYGYTF; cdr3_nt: TGTGCCACCAGGGAAGAACGGTTCTATGGCTACACCTTC
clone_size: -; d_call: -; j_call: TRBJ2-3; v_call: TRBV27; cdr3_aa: CASSSQGWSGPDTQYF; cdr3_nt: TGTGCCAGCAGCTCCCAAGGGTGGAGCGGGCCAGATACGCAGTATTTT
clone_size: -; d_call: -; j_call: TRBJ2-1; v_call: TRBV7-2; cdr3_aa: CASSWQFTGNDEQFF; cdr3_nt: TGTGCCAGCAGCTGGCAATTTACAGGGAACGATGAGCAGTTCTTC
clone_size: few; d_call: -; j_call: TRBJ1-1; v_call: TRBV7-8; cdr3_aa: CASSLAQATEAFF; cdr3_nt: TGTGCCAGCAGCTTAGCCCAGGCGACTGAAGCTTTCTTT
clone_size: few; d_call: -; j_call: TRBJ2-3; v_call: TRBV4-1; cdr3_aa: CASSQPPFSERTDTQYF; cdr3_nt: TGCGCCAGCAGCCAACCTCCTTTTAGCGAGCGCACAGATACGCAGTATTTT
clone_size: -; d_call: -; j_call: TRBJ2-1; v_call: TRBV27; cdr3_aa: CALRDSNGYEQFF; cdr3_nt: TGTGCCCTGCGGGACTCCAACGGCTATGAGCAGTTCTTC
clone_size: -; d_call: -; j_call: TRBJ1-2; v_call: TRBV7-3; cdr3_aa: CASSFSFNYGYTF; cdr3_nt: TGTGCCAGCAGCTTCTCCTTTAACTATGGCTACACCTTC
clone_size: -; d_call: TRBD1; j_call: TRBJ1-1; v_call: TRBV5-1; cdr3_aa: CASSVRGQGRTEAFF; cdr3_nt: TGCGCCAGCAGCGTCCGGGGACAGGGGAGAACTGAAGCTTTCTTT
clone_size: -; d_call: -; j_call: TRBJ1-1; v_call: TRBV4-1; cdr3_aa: CASSQLAGATEAFF; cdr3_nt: TGCGCCAGCAGCCAGCTTGCGGGGGCCACTGAAGCTTTCTTT
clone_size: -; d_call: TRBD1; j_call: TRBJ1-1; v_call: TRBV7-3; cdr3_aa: CASSPARGLAGNTEAFF; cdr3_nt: TGTGCCAGCAGCCCCGCCAGGGGGCTGGCGGGGAACACTGAAGCTTTCTTT
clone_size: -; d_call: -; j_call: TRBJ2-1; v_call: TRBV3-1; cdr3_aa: CASSQVPSYNEQFF; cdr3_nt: TGTGCCAGCAGCCAAGTGCCGTCCTACAATGAGCAGTTCTTC
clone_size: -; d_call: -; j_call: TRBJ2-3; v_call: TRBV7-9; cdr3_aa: CASSLGVIGTDTDTQYF; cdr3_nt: TGTGCCAGCAGCTTAGGGGTCATCGGGACCGACACAGATACGCAGTATTTT
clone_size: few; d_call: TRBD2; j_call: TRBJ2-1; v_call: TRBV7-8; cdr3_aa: CASSSSRGGSYNEQFF; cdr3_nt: TGTGCCAGCAGCTCGAGCCGGGGGGGCAGTTACAATGAGCAGTTCTTC
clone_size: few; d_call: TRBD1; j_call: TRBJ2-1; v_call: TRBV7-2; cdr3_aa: CASSLPGQGWFEQFF; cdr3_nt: TGTGCCAGCAGCCTCCCTGGACAGGGGTGGTTTGAGCAGTTCTTC
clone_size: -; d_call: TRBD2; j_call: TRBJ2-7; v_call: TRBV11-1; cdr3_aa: CASSRVGLAAFEQYF; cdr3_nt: TGTGCCAGCAGCCGTGTCGGACTAGCCGCTTTCGAGCAGTACTTC
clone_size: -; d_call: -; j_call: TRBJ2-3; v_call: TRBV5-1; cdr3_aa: CASSNAADTQYF; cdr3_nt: TGCGCCAGCAGCAACGCGGCAGATACGCAGTATTTT
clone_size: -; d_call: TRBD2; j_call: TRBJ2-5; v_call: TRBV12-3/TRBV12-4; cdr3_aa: CASSLSRTSTETQYF; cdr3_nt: TGTGCCAGCAGTTTAAGTAGGACTAGCACAGAGACCCAGTACTTC
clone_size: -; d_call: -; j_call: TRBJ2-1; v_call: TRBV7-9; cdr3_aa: CAYTPERGIYNEQFF; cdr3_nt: TGTGCCTACACTCCTGAGAGGGGCATATACAATGAGCAGTTCTTC
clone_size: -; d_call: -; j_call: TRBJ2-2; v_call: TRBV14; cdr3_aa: CASSQDRRYTGELFF; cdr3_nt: TGTGCCAGCAGCCAAGATCGCCGCTACACCGGGGAGCTGTTTTTT
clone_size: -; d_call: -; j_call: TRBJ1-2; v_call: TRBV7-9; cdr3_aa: CASSLVIGNYGYTF; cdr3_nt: TGTGCCAGCAGCTTAGTCATAGGGAACTATGGCTACACCTTC
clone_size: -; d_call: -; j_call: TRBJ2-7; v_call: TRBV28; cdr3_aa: CASSPPSGTPYEQYF; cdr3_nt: TGTGCCAGTAGTCCACCCTCCGGGACGCCCTACGAGCAGTACTTC
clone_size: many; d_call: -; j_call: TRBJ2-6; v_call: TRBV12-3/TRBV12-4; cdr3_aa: CASSPDGSSGANVLTF; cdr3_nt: TGTGCCAGCAGTCCCGACGGAAGCTCTGGGGCCAACGTCCTGACTTTC
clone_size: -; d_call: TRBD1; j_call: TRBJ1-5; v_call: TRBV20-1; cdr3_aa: CSASRTGKYQPQHF; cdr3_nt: TGCAGTGCCAGCCGGACAGGCAAATATCAGCCCCAGCATTTT
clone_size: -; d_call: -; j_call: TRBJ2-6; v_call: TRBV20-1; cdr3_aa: CSARKGGSSGANVLTF; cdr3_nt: TGCAGTGCTAGAAAGGGAGGCAGCTCTGGGGCCAACGTCCTGACTTTC
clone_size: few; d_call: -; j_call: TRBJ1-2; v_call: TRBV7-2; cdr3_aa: CASTLTPGPPRSGYTF; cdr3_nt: TGTGCCAGCACCCTGACACCGGGACCCCCTCGCAGTGGCTACACCTTC
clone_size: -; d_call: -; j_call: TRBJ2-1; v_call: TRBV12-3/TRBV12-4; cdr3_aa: CASSRLYQRSYNEQFF; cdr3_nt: TGTGCCAGCAGCCGTCTCTATCAGAGATCCTACAATGAGCAGTTCTTC
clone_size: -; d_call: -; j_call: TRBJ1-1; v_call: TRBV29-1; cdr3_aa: CSVAGSLNTEAFF; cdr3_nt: TGCAGCGTAGCAGGTAGTTTGAACACTGAAGCTTTCTTT
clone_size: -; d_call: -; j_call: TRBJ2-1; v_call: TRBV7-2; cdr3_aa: CASSFSGRTNDEQFF; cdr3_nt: TGTGCCAGCAGCTTCTCGGGACGCACGAACGATGAGCAGTTCTTC
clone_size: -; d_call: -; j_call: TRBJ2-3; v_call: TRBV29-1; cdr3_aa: CSVIGTNSGSTDTQYF; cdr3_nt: TGCAGCGTTATCGGGACGAATAGCGGAAGCACAGATACGCAGTATTTT
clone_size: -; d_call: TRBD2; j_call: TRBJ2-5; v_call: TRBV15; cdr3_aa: CATSRDGGLAQTQYF; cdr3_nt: TGTGCCACCAGCAGAGATGGGGGACTAGCACAGACCCAGTACTTC
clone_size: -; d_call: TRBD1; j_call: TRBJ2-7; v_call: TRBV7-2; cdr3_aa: CASSLVGGRYEQYF; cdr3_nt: TGTGCCAGCAGCTTGGTAGGGGGCAGATACGAGCAGTACTTC
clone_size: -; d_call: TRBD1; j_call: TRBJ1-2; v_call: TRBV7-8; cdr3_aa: CASSLEKTGILNYGYTF; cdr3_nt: TGTGCCAGCAGCTTGGAAAAGACAGGGATATTAAACTATGGCTACACCTTC
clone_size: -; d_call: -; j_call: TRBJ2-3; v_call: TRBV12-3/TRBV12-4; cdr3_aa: CASRPGHPSTDTQYF; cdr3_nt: TGTGCCAGCAGACCGGGACACCCTAGCACAGATACGCAGTATTTT
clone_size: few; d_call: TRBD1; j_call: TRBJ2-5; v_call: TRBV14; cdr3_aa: CASSQLGTVETQYF; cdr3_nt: TGTGCCAGCAGCCAACTGGGGACAGTCGAGACCCAGTACTTC
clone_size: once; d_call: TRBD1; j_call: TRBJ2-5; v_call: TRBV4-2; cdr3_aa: CAGSHKQGQETQYF; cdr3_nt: TGTGCCGGCAGCCATAAACAGGGGCAAGAGACCCAGTACTTC